The 7 T cell receptor beta chains reported below all come from one sample, sequenced in a study of shared clonotypes between healthy human individuals. Method: immunoSEQ multiplex PCR; TCRdb's copy keeps in-frame clones and lacks some. The data show approximately 1,500,000 clones, 95% to 99% seen once. Material: naive CD4+ T cells sorted from blood. As for subset: CD45RA+ positively selected. The receptors were sampled from a man under 40 in good health.

As for this clone: Other DNA sequences in this sample translate to the same CDR3. The chain uses TRBV5-4 and TRBJ2-4, with a weak D call TRBD2 (5 bases). Germline loops: CDR1 SGHNT, CDR2 YYREEE (reference sequence). The CDR3 runs 14 residues. V was cut by 4 bases and J by 0 bases, with 8 bases left in between. The chain's CDR3 is CASSPGLAKNIQYF. The CDR3 DNA sequence: TGTGCCAGCAGCCCCGGACTAGCCAAAAACATTCAGTACTTC.

The gene calls are TRBV5-1 and TRBJ2-5; 10 bases match TRBD1. Germline CDR1 and CDR2: SGHRS and YFSETQ. This CDR3 is 15 amino acids long. V shed 4 bases and J 9 bases; nucleotides not matched to a gene: 12. The CDR3 DNA reads as TGCGCCAGCAGCCAGAGACAGGGGGCTGGGGGTTCCCAGTACTTC. Residues: CASSQRQGAGGSQYF.

The chain recombines TRBV7-2 with TRBJ2-7; perhaps TRBD1 as D (5 bases). This CDR3 is built from 11 residues. V was shortened by 5 bases and J by 6 bases, with 8 bases between the two germline ends. Looked up from germline, CDR1 is SGHTA and CDR2 is FQGNSA. The CDR3 region is CASSVRAEQYF. In DNA, the CDR3 is TGTGCCAGCAGCGTCAGGGCCGAGCAGTACTTC.

V is TRBV11-2 and J is TRBJ2-7, with D maybe TRBD1 (6 bases). Germline CDR1 reads SGHAT; CDR2 reads FQNNGV. The CDR3 runs to 13 residues. Trimming removed 5 bases at V and 1 base at J, with 9 bases between. The CDR3: CASSVDSSYEQYF. The CDR3 region has the DNA TGTGCCAGCAGCGTGGACAGTTCCTACGAGCAGTACTTC.

This chain connects TRBV2 to TRBJ1-4; D is uncertain. The CDR3 runs to 14 residues. Germline values: CDR1 SNHLY, CDR2 FYNNEI. V dropped 11 bases and J dropped 0 bases, with 13 bases sitting between them. The CDR3 nucleotides read TGTGCCTCGAAATCGGATGCAACTAATGAAAAACTGTTTTTT. Encoded protein: CASKSDATNEKLFF.

The J gene is TRBJ1-5, the V gene TRBV6-1; D may be TRBD1 (5 bases). V was clipped by 0 bases and J by 4 bases, with 10 bases between them. Germline V gene lookup returns CDR1 MNHNS and CDR2 SASEGT. The CDR3 totals 15 residues. CDR3 sequence: CASSEAGRGNQPQHF. CDR3 nucleotide sequence: TGTGCCAGCAGTGAAGCGGGACGGGGGAATCAGCCCCAGCATTTT.

The chain employs TRBV18 and TRBJ1-4; D remains ambiguous. V was clipped by 3 bases and J by 2 bases, with 7 bases between them. The CDR3 has 14 residues. In germline, CDR1 is KGHSH, CDR2 LQKENI. As DNA, the CDR3 is TGTGCCAGCTCACCTGTAGGGACTAATGAAAAACTGTTTTTT. Encoded protein: CASSPVGTNEKLFF.